The table lists the clone carrying this T cell receptor beta chain with a few counts. The assay used was immunoSEQ (version v3.0), run at survey level. Per sample, sequencing targeted roughly 35,000-50,000 T-cell genomes. Data came from immunoSEQ multiplex PCR; TCRdb stores just in-frame clones and leaves some out. In the table there are tens of thousands of clones, around 90% of which are singletons. This specimen belongs to a study of long-term antiretroviral therapy in people with HIV. Study-level background: Samples from the earliest time points predate the 2015 immediate-ART recommendation by about a decade.

Germline CDR1 and CDR2: SEHNR and FQNEAQ (reference sequence). This CDR3 spans 16 amino acids. Trimming cost V 1 base and J 1 base, with 14 bases left between them. This TCR was recovered from a man aged 30 to 45 with HIV. The sample was unsorted PBMCs, taken less than 4.7 years after starting antiretroviral therapy. The V gene is TRBV7-9, the J gene TRBJ2-7; TRBD2 might be the D (5 bases). The CDR3 DNA reads as TGTGCCAGCAGCTTAGAATTTAGTCAGCGGTCCTACGAGCAGTACTTC. Translation: CASSLEFSQRSYEQYF.